This is a list of T cell receptor beta chains from one sample in a study of blood T cell repertoires in COVID-19. Profiling relied on immunoSEQ multiplex PCR, and the TCRdb table lists in-frame clones only, not all of them. The sample carries roughly 60,000 clones, roughly four fifths recorded once. The sample taken for sequencing was peripheral blood. The receptors derive from a man aged 80 or over with acute or convalescent COVID-19. The CDR3 runs from the conserved cysteine through the conserved F or W. D genes are given only for firm matches. Size tells how often a clone was seen (once, few, many) or the class of an expanded clone, and some rows leave it out.

J gene | clone size | V gene | D gene | CDR3 DNA | CDR3 protein
TRBJ1-2 | once | TRBV11-2 | - | TGTGCCAGCAGCTTAGGGGCGGGAGGATCGGTTTACACCTTC | CASSLGAGGSVYTF
TRBJ2-7 | once | TRBV6-5 | - | TGTGCCAGCAGTTTGACGAGGACAGCCTCCTACGAGCAGTACTTC | CASSLTRTASYEQYF
TRBJ2-3 | - | TRBV5-1 | TRBD2 | TGCGCCAGCAGCTTACCCACTAGCGGGGTACTCACGGATACGCAGTATTTT | CASSLPTSGVLTDTQYF
TRBJ1-1 | - | TRBV3-1/TRBV3-2 | - | TGTGCCTGGAAGGGGGTGAGCACTGAAGCTTTCTTT | CAWKGVSTEAFF
TRBJ1-3 | - | TRBV5-1 | - | TGCGCCAGCACCATGGGGTCTATAGGGGACACCATATATTTT | CASTMGSIGDTIYF
TRBJ2-3 | - | TRBV7-2 | - | TGTGCCAGCAGTTCCAGGACTTATAACACAGATACGCAGTATTTT | CASSSRTYNTDTQYF
TRBJ1-3 | - | TRBV4-2 | TRBD1 | TGTGCCAGCAGCCTGACAGGGACGCTGTCTGGAAACACCATATATTTT | CASSLTGTLSGNTIYF
TRBJ2-3 | - | TRBV11-2 | TRBD1 | TGTGCCAGCAGCTCGGACAGGGGAACAGATACGCAGTATTTT | CASSSDRGTDTQYF
TRBJ1-2 | - | TRBV5-4 | TRBD1 | TGTGCCAGCAGCGTTCTGTGGGGACAGGGCGTATTGGATGGCTACACCTTC | CASSVLWGQGVLDGYTF
TRBJ1-1 | - | TRBV5-1 | - | TGCGCCAGCAGCCTACTACAGGAAACTGAAGCTTTCTTT | CASSLLQETEAFF
TRBJ1-2 | - | TRBV6-1 | - | TGTGCCAGCAGTGACAGGGGATATGGCTACACCTTC | CASSDRGYGYTF
TRBJ2-5 | few | TRBV5-8 | TRBD2 | TGTGCCAGCAGCCGGGGACTAGCGGGTCAAGAGACCCAGTACTTC | CASSRGLAGQETQYF
TRBJ1-2 | - | TRBV19 | TRBD1 | TGTGCCAGTAGTATTGGACAGGGGAGTGAATATGGCTACACCTTC | CASSIGQGSEYGYTF
TRBJ2-5 | once | TRBV6-5 | - | TGTGCCAGCAGTTACGCGGGACAGCAGCAAGAGACCCAGTACTTC | CASSYAGQQQETQYF
TRBJ1-1 | - | TRBV7-2 | - | TGTGCCAGCAGCCCCCGGCAGGGTTGGGGAGCTTTCTTT | CASSPRQGWGAFF
TRBJ2-7 | - | TRBV7-2 | TRBD2 | TGTGCCAGCAGCACCGAACCGGGGGCTAGCGGGGTGAGGCGGGAGCAGTACTTC | CASSTEPGASGVRREQYF
TRBJ1-1 | - | TRBV11-3 | TRBD1 | TGTGCCAGCGTTTCTCGCAGGGGGAATAGTGAAGCTTTCTTT | CASVSRRGNSEAFF
TRBJ2-5 | - | TRBV30 | TRBD1 | TGTGCCGGGACAGGGAGGGCCCAAGAGACCCAGTACTTC | CAGTGRAQETQYF
TRBJ2-7 | - | TRBV10-3 | TRBD2 | TGTGCCATCAGTGAGGGCTGGGCGGGGGACTCCTACGAGCAGTACTTC | CAISEGWAGDSYEQYF
TRBJ2-7 | few | TRBV3-1/TRBV3-2 | - | TGTGCCAGCAGCCGGGCACAGACGAGCTCCTACGAGCAGTACTTC | CASSRAQTSSYEQYF
TRBJ1-2 | - | TRBV2 | TRBD1 | TGTGCCAGCAGTGATCGGACAGGGCAGGGCTACACCTTC | CASSDRTGQGYTF
TRBJ2-2 | - | TRBV5-8 | - | TGTGCCAGCAGCCTAACAGGGAACCTCTATACTAACACCGGGGAGCTGTTTTTT | CASSLTGNLYTNTGELFF
TRBJ2-5 | - | TRBV5-1 | - | TGCGCCAGCAGCTTGGACGGGATCGATGAGACCCAGTACTTC | CASSLDGIDETQYF
TRBJ1-5 | - | TRBV21-1 | - | TGTGCCAGCAGCAAAGCCGGTAGCAATCAGCCCCAGCATTTT | CASSKAGSNQPQHF
TRBJ2-2 | - | TRBV5-1 | TRBD2 | TGCGCCAGCAGCTCTAGCGGGGGGGCCGGGGAGCTGTTTTTT | CASSSSGGAGELFF
TRBJ2-5 | once | TRBV2 | - | TGTGCCAGCAAGAGGACTTATCAAGAGACCCAGTACTTC | CASKRTYQETQYF
TRBJ1-5 | - | TRBV30 | - | TGTGCCTGGAGTGTTGCAGATAATCAGCCCCAGCATTTT | CAWSVADNQPQHF
TRBJ1-3 | - | TRBV6-5 | - | TGTGCCAGCAGGTTCTCCTCGGGCTCTGGAAACACCATATATTTT | CASRFSSGSGNTIYF
TRBJ1-1 | - | TRBV19 | TRBD1 | TGTGCCAGTGATTACAGGGGTTCCGGGACTGAAGCTTTCTTT | CASDYRGSGTEAFF
TRBJ1-2 | few | TRBV6-5 | TRBD1 | TGTGCCAGCAGTTCCTTCCAGGGGGCCTACGGCTACACCTTC | CASSSFQGAYGYTF
TRBJ1-1 | few | TRBV7-9 | TRBD1 | TGTGCCAGCAGCTCGTCCGGGACAGGGTACACTGAAGCTTTCTTT | CASSSSGTGYTEAFF
TRBJ2-1 | - | TRBV15 | - | TGTGCCACCAGCGGAGGGTATGAAGACTTTGCCAATGAGCAGTTCTTC | CATSGGYEDFANEQFF
TRBJ2-3 | - | TRBV11-3 | - | TGTGCCAGCAGCTCCAGGTCCCTGGGAGATACGCAGTATTTT | CASSSRSLGDTQYF
TRBJ1-2 | - | TRBV19 | - | TGTGCCAGTAGTATTTACCCTTTGGAGGGCTACACCTTC | CASSIYPLEGYTF
TRBJ2-5 | - | TRBV9 | TRBD2 | TGTGCCAGCAGTTTAACAGCTAGCGGGTTGGAGACCCAGTACTTC | CASSLTASGLETQYF
TRBJ1-1 | - | TRBV19 | - | TGTGCCAGTAGTAGCCAGGGTAGTATGGACACTGAAGCTTTCTTT | CASSSQGSMDTEAFF
TRBJ1-1 | - | TRBV27 | TRBD1 | TGTGCCAGCAGGGGACAGGGGAGGAGAACTGAAGCTTTCTTT | CASRGQGRRTEAFF
TRBJ1-2 | - | TRBV7-9 | - | TGTGCCAGCAGCGTCCGACAGAACGGAAACTATGGCTACACCTTC | CASSVRQNGNYGYTF
TRBJ1-2 | once | TRBV18 | - | TGTGCCAGCTCCCAAGACTCCGGTTCGAACTATGGCTACACCTTC | CASSQDSGSNYGYTF
TRBJ2-2 | medium-sized | TRBV29-1 | - | TGCAGCGTTCAGGGCGCGAACACCGGGGAGCTGTTTTTT | CSVQGANTGELFF
TRBJ2-6 | - | TRBV2 | TRBD2 | TGTGCCAGCAGTGAGTGGGGGGGCTCTGGGGCCAACGTCCTGACTTTC | CASSEWGGSGANVLTF
TRBJ1-1 | - | TRBV18 | - | TGTGCCAGCTCACCAAGACAGTACACTGAAGCTTTCTTT | CASSPRQYTEAFF
TRBJ1-3 | - | TRBV30 | - | TGTGCCTGGAGTGGGACAGACTCTGGAAACACCATATATTTT | CAWSGTDSGNTIYF
TRBJ2-3 | - | TRBV3-1/TRBV3-2 | TRBD2 | TGTGCCAGCAGCCAAGGGTCTAGCGGTTACACAGATACGCAGTATTTT | CASSQGSSGYTDTQYF
TRBJ1-4 | once | TRBV2 | - | TGTGCCAGCTCGAAGCAGGGGATTCGTGAAAAACTGTTTTTT | CASSKQGIREKLFF
TRBJ1-1 | - | TRBV5-5 | - | TGTGCCAGCAGCATTCCGGGACACGAGAACACTGAAGCTTTCTTT | CASSIPGHENTEAFF